What follows is one TCR beta chain and its context. The antigen remains unidentified. This record comes from a study of response to subunit inactivated influenza vaccine. Study-level findings and limits: Researchers suggested that each seasonal influenza vaccination recruits few new T cells.

V was trimmed by 0 bases and J by 12 bases, leaving 8 bases between them. This CDR3 region has 10 residues. Germline CDR1 reads DFQATT; CDR2 reads SNEGSKA (reference sequence). One entry per CDR3 protein, called by TCRdb with MiXCR from the RT-PCR reads. Of roughly 700,000 distinct CDR3 sequences in the sample, around a sixth are singletons; the top ten hold around a tenth. This sample comprised PBMCs from blood, obtained approximately 13 days after vaccination. The TCR was taken from a man aged 45-60 years who received an inactivated influenza vaccine. This chain connects TRBV20-1 to TRBJ1-1; no firm D call. DNA of the CDR3: TGCAGTGCTAGAGATGTCATGTCTTTCTTT. It translates to CSARDVMSFF.